This T cell receptor beta chain was obtained from a study of shared clonotypes between healthy human individuals. General study results and limits: Among donors, the sharing of clonotypes was expected to be influenced by sequencing depth. Non-shared clonotypes were found to have lower generation probabilities than the clonotypes that were shared by all four of the sorted-subset donors. Between a few donors, naive CD4 clonotypes were shared at a level of about 5%.

Remarks on this clone: The antigen remains unidentified. Additional DNA sequences in this sample encode the identical CDR3.

Original processing notes: ImmunoSEQ junction-only sequences lacked quality scores, so their filtering differed. Assay: immunoSEQ multiplex PCR; the TCRdb copy retains only in-frame clones and omits some. The D gene and trimming were derived from the DNA, and the V and J assignments and clone size from that table. The data show around 2.1 million clones, approximately 96% seen once. The sequence was collected from a man younger than 30 in good health. The sequencing input was naive CD4+ T cells sorted from blood. Subset noted: CD45RA+ positively selected.

CDR3 loop: CASSSGPNTEAFF. In DNA, the CDR3 is TGTGCCAGCAGCTCGGGACCCAACACTGAAGCTTTCTTT. The chain employs TRBV11-2 and TRBJ1-1, with D perhaps TRBD1 (5 bases). The CDR3 runs to 13 residues. Germline CDR1 reads SGHAT; CDR2 reads FQNNGV. The V and J ends lost 4 bases and 2 bases respectively, with 8 bases between them.